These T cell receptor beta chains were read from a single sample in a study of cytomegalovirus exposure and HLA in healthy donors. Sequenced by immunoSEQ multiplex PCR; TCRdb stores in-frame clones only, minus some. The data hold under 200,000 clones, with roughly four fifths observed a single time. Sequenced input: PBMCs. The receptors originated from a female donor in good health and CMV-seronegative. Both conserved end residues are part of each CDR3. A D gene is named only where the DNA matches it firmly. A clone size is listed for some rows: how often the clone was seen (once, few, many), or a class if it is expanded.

CDR3nt: TGTGCCAGCGCAAGCTTGACAGACCTAAATGAAAAACTGTTTTTT
CDR3aa: CASASLTDLNEKLFF
abundance: -
v_gene: TRBV28
j_gene: TRBJ1-4
d_gene: -

CDR3nt: TGTGCCAGCAGCTTGAGAGCGGGAGGGGGGGAGACCCAGTACTTC
CDR3aa: CASSLRAGGGETQYF
abundance: -
v_gene: TRBV5-5
j_gene: TRBJ2-5
d_gene: TRBD2

CDR3nt: TGTGCCAGCAGCCCTGGGGGGACAGGAATAAAAAACATTCAGTACTTC
CDR3aa: CASSPGGTGIKNIQYF
abundance: -
v_gene: TRBV9
j_gene: TRBJ2-4
d_gene: TRBD1

CDR3nt: TGTGCCAGCAGTCCCTCCGGGACAGGGACGAACGAGCAGTACTTC
CDR3aa: CASSPSGTGTNEQYF
abundance: -
v_gene: TRBV27
j_gene: TRBJ2-7
d_gene: TRBD1

CDR3nt: TGTGCCAGCAGCGTAGGAGGGACAGCCTTCTACGAGCAGTACTTC
CDR3aa: CASSVGGTAFYEQYF
abundance: -
v_gene: TRBV9
j_gene: TRBJ2-7
d_gene: TRBD1

CDR3nt: TGTGCCAGCCGCCTCGACAGCTTTCTGATGAACACTGAAGCTTTCTTT
CDR3aa: CASRLDSFLMNTEAFF
abundance: -
v_gene: TRBV27
j_gene: TRBJ1-1
d_gene: -

CDR3nt: TGTGCCAGCAGCTTACGAGGAGCTGGGGCCAACGTCCTGACTTTC
CDR3aa: CASSLRGAGANVLTF
abundance: -
v_gene: TRBV11-2
j_gene: TRBJ2-6
d_gene: -

CDR3nt: TGTGCTCACTCAACAGGGGACTCTGAAGCTTTCTTT
CDR3aa: CAHSTGDSEAFF
abundance: -
v_gene: TRBV30
j_gene: TRBJ1-1
d_gene: TRBD1

CDR3nt: TGTGCCAGCAGCACCCGAGGCGAGCAGTACTTC
CDR3aa: CASSTRGEQYF
abundance: -
v_gene: TRBV7-9
j_gene: TRBJ2-7
d_gene: -

CDR3nt: TGTGCCAGCAGTCCCGAAGGTGGGGGGGGCACTGAAGCTTTCTTT
CDR3aa: CASSPEGGGGTEAFF
abundance: -
v_gene: TRBV6-1
j_gene: TRBJ1-1
d_gene: -

CDR3nt: TGTGTGTCTCGCGGGGCTGGGTCGAACACCGGGGAGCTGTTTTTT
CDR3aa: CVSRGAGSNTGELFF
abundance: -
v_gene: TRBV10-3
j_gene: TRBJ2-2
d_gene: -

CDR3nt: TGTTCCAGCAGCCTCGGGACTAGCGTAGGCTCCTACGAGCAGTACTTC
CDR3aa: CSSSLGTSVGSYEQYF
abundance: -
v_gene: TRBV7-9
j_gene: TRBJ2-7
d_gene: TRBD2

CDR3nt: TGCGCCAGCAGCCAAGGAGGGACTAGCGGGGTTACCGGGGAGCTGTTTTTT
CDR3aa: CASSQGGTSGVTGELFF
abundance: -
v_gene: TRBV4-3
j_gene: TRBJ2-2
d_gene: TRBD2

CDR3nt: TGTGCCAGCAGTTACGATACTAGCGCCTCCTACGAGCAGTACTTC
CDR3aa: CASSYDTSASYEQYF
abundance: -
v_gene: TRBV6-5
j_gene: TRBJ2-7
d_gene: TRBD2

CDR3nt: TGTGCCAGTAGTGGACAGCGCTACGAGCAGTACTTC
CDR3aa: CASSGQRYEQYF
abundance: -
v_gene: TRBV19
j_gene: TRBJ2-7
d_gene: -

CDR3nt: TGTGCCAGCAGTTCCAGACAGTACAATGAGCAGTTCTTC
CDR3aa: CASSSRQYNEQFF
abundance: -
v_gene: TRBV28
j_gene: TRBJ2-1
d_gene: -

CDR3nt: TGCGCCAGCAGCCAAGAAGGGGTTCAGCCCCAGCATTTT
CDR3aa: CASSQEGVQPQHF
abundance: -
v_gene: TRBV4-1
j_gene: TRBJ1-5
d_gene: -

CDR3nt: TGTGCCAGTAGTAAGGGACTAGCGGGGGGGCAAGGAGAGACCCAGTACTTC
CDR3aa: CASSKGLAGGQGETQYF
abundance: -
v_gene: TRBV19
j_gene: TRBJ2-5
d_gene: TRBD2

CDR3nt: TGCGCCAGCACCCGTAATCTTAGGGAAGGGAGCGGCTACACCTTC
CDR3aa: CASTRNLREGSGYTF
abundance: -
v_gene: TRBV5-1
j_gene: TRBJ1-2
d_gene: -

CDR3nt: TGTGCCAGCAGAAGACAGGGTCTACAAGATACGCAGTATTTT
CDR3aa: CASRRQGLQDTQYF
abundance: -
v_gene: TRBV27
j_gene: TRBJ2-3
d_gene: TRBD1

CDR3nt: TGCGCCAGCAGCCAACGGGACAGGACCAATGAGCAGTTCTTC
CDR3aa: CASSQRDRTNEQFF
abundance: once
v_gene: TRBV4-3
j_gene: TRBJ2-1
d_gene: TRBD1

CDR3nt: TGTGCCACCAGCAGAGGTGGACTAGCGGGAGCCTCAGATACGCAGTATTTT
CDR3aa: CATSRGGLAGASDTQYF
abundance: -
v_gene: TRBV15
j_gene: TRBJ2-3
d_gene: TRBD2

CDR3nt: TGTGCCAGTAGTAATTCGGGGGAGGGCACTGAAGCTTTCTTT
CDR3aa: CASSNSGEGTEAFF
abundance: few
v_gene: TRBV19
j_gene: TRBJ1-1
d_gene: -

CDR3nt: TGTGCCAGCAGTGCTAGCGGGGTCCAAGAGACCCAGTACTTC
CDR3aa: CASSASGVQETQYF
abundance: -
v_gene: TRBV6-5
j_gene: TRBJ2-5
d_gene: TRBD2

CDR3nt: TGTGCCAGTAGTACGACGGGGGGGTTCTACAATGAGCAGTTCTTC
CDR3aa: CASSTTGGFYNEQFF
abundance: -
v_gene: TRBV19
j_gene: TRBJ2-1
d_gene: TRBD2

CDR3nt: TGTGCCAGCAGACCCTCAGGTGGAGGTTATACCGGGGAGCTGTTTTTT
CDR3aa: CASRPSGGGYTGELFF
abundance: -
v_gene: TRBV7-9
j_gene: TRBJ2-2
d_gene: -

CDR3nt: TGCGCCAGCAGCCAAGTGAGCGGCGAGACCCAGTACTTC
CDR3aa: CASSQVSGETQYF
abundance: once
v_gene: TRBV4-1
j_gene: TRBJ2-5
d_gene: -

CDR3nt: TGTGCCAGCAGTTTTATGGATACGCAGTATTTT
CDR3aa: CASSFMDTQYF
abundance: -
v_gene: TRBV28
j_gene: TRBJ2-3
d_gene: -

CDR3nt: TGTGCCAGCAGCTTAAATAGGTGGGACAGTAAAGCTTTCTTT
CDR3aa: CASSLNRWDSKAFF
abundance: -
v_gene: TRBV7-3
j_gene: TRBJ1-1
d_gene: TRBD1

CDR3nt: TGTGCCAGCTCCCGGGGGGCCGGAGACACCGGGGAGCTGTTTTTT
CDR3aa: CASSRGAGDTGELFF
abundance: -
v_gene: TRBV18
j_gene: TRBJ2-2
d_gene: -

CDR3nt: TGTGCCAGCAGAGAGACGGGAAGGGGGACTGAAGCTTTCTTT
CDR3aa: CASRETGRGTEAFF
abundance: -
v_gene: TRBV2
j_gene: TRBJ1-1
d_gene: -

CDR3nt: TGTGCCAGTAGTACCGGGACAGACATCAATTCACCCCTCCACTTT
CDR3aa: CASSTGTDINSPLHF
abundance: -
v_gene: TRBV19
j_gene: TRBJ1-6
d_gene: TRBD1

CDR3nt: TGTGCCAGCAGTGAAATAGGCCCAGGGTACTCTACTCTCCGACGAGATAATGAAAAACTGTTTTTT
CDR3aa: CASSEIGPGYSTLRRDNEKLFF
abundance: -
v_gene: TRBV6-1
j_gene: TRBJ1-4
d_gene: -

CDR3nt: TGTGCCAGTAGCCCGCTGCCGGGACAGACGCGACAGCCCCAGCATTTT
CDR3aa: CASSPLPGQTRQPQHF
abundance: -
v_gene: TRBV19
j_gene: TRBJ1-5
d_gene: TRBD1

CDR3nt: TGCGCCAGCAGCCGCTTAGGGGCGCGGACTGAAGCTTTCTTT
CDR3aa: CASSRLGARTEAFF
abundance: -
v_gene: TRBV4-1
j_gene: TRBJ1-1
d_gene: -

CDR3nt: TGTGCCAGCAGCCAAGCCGAGACGGGAGGGGCCTACGAGCAGTACTTC
CDR3aa: CASSQAETGGAYEQYF
abundance: -
v_gene: TRBV4-2
j_gene: TRBJ2-7
d_gene: TRBD2

CDR3nt: TGTGCCAGCAGGAATCGCGACTCTGGAAACACCATATATTTT
CDR3aa: CASRNRDSGNTIYF
abundance: -
v_gene: TRBV6-1
j_gene: TRBJ1-3
d_gene: -

CDR3nt: TGTGCCAGCAGCCCCATCAGCGGGAGGAGCTCCTACGAGCAGTACTTC
CDR3aa: CASSPISGRSSYEQYF
abundance: -
v_gene: TRBV4-2
j_gene: TRBJ2-7
d_gene: TRBD2

CDR3nt: TGTGCCAGCACTATCACGAGTTTGAACACTGAAGCTTTCTTT
CDR3aa: CASTITSLNTEAFF
abundance: -
v_gene: TRBV25-1
j_gene: TRBJ1-1
d_gene: -

CDR3nt: TGTGCCAGCAGTCCCCCCCCGGGAATCGTGGGATACAATGAGCAGTTCTTC
CDR3aa: CASSPPPGIVGYNEQFF
abundance: -
v_gene: TRBV27
j_gene: TRBJ2-1
d_gene: -

CDR3nt: TGTGCCAGCAGCCCCTCCCCGGGCTATGGCTACACCTTC
CDR3aa: CASSPSPGYGYTF
abundance: -
v_gene: TRBV27
j_gene: TRBJ1-2
d_gene: -

CDR3nt: TGTGCCAGCAGCTTAGCTACAGGGGATGGCTACACCTTC
CDR3aa: CASSLATGDGYTF
abundance: -
v_gene: TRBV7-2
j_gene: TRBJ1-2
d_gene: TRBD1

CDR3nt: TGTGCCAGCAGCGGATGGACTAGCTTAGATACGCAGTATTTT
CDR3aa: CASSGWTSLDTQYF
abundance: -
v_gene: TRBV7-9
j_gene: TRBJ2-3
d_gene: TRBD2

CDR3nt: TGTGCCGGGGACAGCTCCTATAATTCACCCCTCCACTTT
CDR3aa: CAGDSSYNSPLHF
abundance: -
v_gene: TRBV2
j_gene: TRBJ1-6
d_gene: TRBD1

CDR3nt: TGTGCCACCAGCCCATCCCTGGGACAGATAGATACGCAGTATTTT
CDR3aa: CATSPSLGQIDTQYF
abundance: -
v_gene: TRBV15
j_gene: TRBJ2-3
d_gene: TRBD1

CDR3nt: TGCGCCAGCAGCCCCTATGGGCCCGGGGGGAGTAGCACAGATACGCAGTATTTT
CDR3aa: CASSPYGPGGSSTDTQYF
abundance: once
v_gene: TRBV5-1
j_gene: TRBJ2-3
d_gene: TRBD2